The T cell receptor (beta chain) described here comes from a study of shared clonotypes between healthy human individuals. Per germline, CDR1 SNHLY and CDR2 FYNNEI. Trimming at V came to 3 bases and at J to 12 bases, leaving 13 bases not matched to a gene. This CDR3 has 16 amino acids. This clone was counted a single time. The authors ran the assay at deep level. Clones were read by immunoSEQ multiplex PCR, and TCRdb kept only the in-frame ones, dropping some. Of fewer than 600,000 clones in the sample, roughly 80% were seen once. Caucasian adults living in Nashville, Tennessee, provided all samples. It was 90 million to 95 million PBMCs that unsorted samples used for genomic DNA.

The source of this sequence is a woman aged 40 to 50 in good health. Some clones in this sample may be carry-over from other donors' samples. V gene TRBV2 combines with J gene TRBJ2-1; 11 nucleotides line up with TRBD2. The specimen sequenced was PBMCs. CDR3 sequence reads: CASSEKGGLAAFPQFF. The CDR3 DNA reads as TGTGCCAGCAGTGAGAAGGGGGGACTAGCGGCCTTCCCGCAGTTCTTC.